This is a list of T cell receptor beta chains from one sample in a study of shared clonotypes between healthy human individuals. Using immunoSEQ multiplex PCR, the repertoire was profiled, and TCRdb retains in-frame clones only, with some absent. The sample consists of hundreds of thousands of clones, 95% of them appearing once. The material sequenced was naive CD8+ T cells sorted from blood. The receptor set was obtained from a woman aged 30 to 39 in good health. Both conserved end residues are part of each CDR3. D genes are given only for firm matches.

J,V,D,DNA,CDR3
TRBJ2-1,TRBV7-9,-,TGTGCCAGCAGCTTAGCCGGAGGGCCCTACTCCTACAATGAGCAGTTCTTC,CASSLAGGPYSYNEQFF
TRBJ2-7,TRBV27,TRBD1,TGTGCCAGCAGTTCCCGGACAGGGAGAGTCGAGCAGTACTTC,CASSSRTGRVEQYF
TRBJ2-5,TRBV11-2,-,TGTGCCAGCAGCTTATGGGGCACAGGGCCGAGGGAGACCCAGTACTTC,CASSLWGTGPRETQYF
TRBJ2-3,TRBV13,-,TGTGCCAGCAGCTATGGAAGACGCCCTAGCACAGATACGCAGTATTTT,CASSYGRRPSTDTQYF
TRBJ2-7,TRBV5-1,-,TGCGCCAGCAGCTTGGGCTTCGTCAGGGGCGACGAGCAGTACTTC,CASSLGFVRGDEQYF
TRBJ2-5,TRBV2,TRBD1,TGTGCCAGCTCCCGACAGGGTAGGGAGACCCAGTACTTC,CASSRQGRETQYF
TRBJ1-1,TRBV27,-,TGTGCCAGCAGTTTAGGCGCAGGAGCCACGAACACTGAAGCTTTCTTT,CASSLGAGATNTEAFF
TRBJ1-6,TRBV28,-,TGTGCCAGCTCCCGCGGGGGAGATAATTCACCCCTCCACTTT,CASSRGGDNSPLHF
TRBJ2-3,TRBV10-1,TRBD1,TGCGCCAGCAGTGTCGGACAGGGGGATACGCAGTATTTT,CASSVGQGDTQYF
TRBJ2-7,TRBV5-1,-,TGCGCCAGCAGGGGTAGCGGCACCTACGAGCAGTACTTC,CASRGSGTYEQYF
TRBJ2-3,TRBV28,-,TGTGCCAGCAGTTTAGGGACAGATACGCAGTATTTT,CASSLGTDTQYF
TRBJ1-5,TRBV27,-,TGTGCCAGCAGTCCCGGGGAAGTATATCAGCCCCAGCATTTT,CASSPGEVYQPQHF
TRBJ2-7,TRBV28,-,TGTGCCAGCAGCTATAGGGACAACCGCTACGAGCAGTACTTC,CASSYRDNRYEQYF
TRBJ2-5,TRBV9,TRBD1,TGTGCCAGCAGCGGAACAGGGGGGCAGACCCAGTACTTC,CASSGTGGQTQYF
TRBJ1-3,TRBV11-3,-,TGTGCCAGCTCTTTCGACTCTGGAAACACCATATATTTT,CASSFDSGNTIYF
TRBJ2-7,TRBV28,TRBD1,TGTGCCAGCAGTGCCCCGACAGGGGGGAAGTACGAGCAGTACTTC,CASSAPTGGKYEQYF
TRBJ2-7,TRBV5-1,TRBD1,TGCGCCAGCAGCGAAGGGACAGTTTCCTACGAGCAGTACTTC,CASSEGTVSYEQYF